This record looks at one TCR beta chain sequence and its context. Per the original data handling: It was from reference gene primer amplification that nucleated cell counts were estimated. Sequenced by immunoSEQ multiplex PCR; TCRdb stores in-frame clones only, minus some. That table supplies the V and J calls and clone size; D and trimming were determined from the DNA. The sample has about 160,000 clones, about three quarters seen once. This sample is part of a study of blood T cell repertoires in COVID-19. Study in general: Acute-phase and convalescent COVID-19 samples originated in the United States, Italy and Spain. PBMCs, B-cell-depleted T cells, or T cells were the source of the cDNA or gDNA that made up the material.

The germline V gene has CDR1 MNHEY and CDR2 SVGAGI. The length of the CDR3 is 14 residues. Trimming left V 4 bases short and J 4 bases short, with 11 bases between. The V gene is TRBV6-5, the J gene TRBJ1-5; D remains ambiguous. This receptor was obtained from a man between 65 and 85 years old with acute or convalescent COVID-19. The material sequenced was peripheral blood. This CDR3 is CASSLGRENQPQHF. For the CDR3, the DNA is TGTGCCAGCAGTTTAGGACGGGAAAATCAGCCCCAGCATTTT.